This entry is about one TCR beta chain. This entry comes from a study of T cell changes during pregnancy in multiple sclerosis. Some clones are missing from TCRdb's copy, which holds only in-frame ones; the method was immunoSEQ multiplex PCR. The sample shows just under 65,000 clones, about 93% of them seen only once. V was clipped by 3 bases and J by 0 bases, with 6 bases between them. This CDR3 comprises 13 residues. Germline V gives CDR1 SNHLY, CDR2 FYNNEI. The specimen was CD8+ T cells from peripheral blood mononuclear cells, collected in the second trimester of pregnancy. The TCR was taken from a female donor with multiple sclerosis, enrolled in a pregnancy study. V gene TRBV2 combines with J gene TRBJ2-7, with D unresolved. The CDR3 loop is CASSEGISYEQYF. The CDR3 bases are TGTGCCAGCAGTGAGGGCATCTCCTACGAGCAGTACTTC.